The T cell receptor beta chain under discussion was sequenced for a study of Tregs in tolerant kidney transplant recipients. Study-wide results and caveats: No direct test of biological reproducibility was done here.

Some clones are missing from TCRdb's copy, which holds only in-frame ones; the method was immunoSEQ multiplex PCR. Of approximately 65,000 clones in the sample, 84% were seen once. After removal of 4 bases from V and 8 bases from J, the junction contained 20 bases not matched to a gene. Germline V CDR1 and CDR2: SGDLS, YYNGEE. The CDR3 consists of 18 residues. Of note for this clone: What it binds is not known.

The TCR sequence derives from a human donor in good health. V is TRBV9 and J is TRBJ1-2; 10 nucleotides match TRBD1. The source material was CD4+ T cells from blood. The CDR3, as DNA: TGTGCCAGCAGCCCACGGTCCCGGGACAGGGGCCCCCAGGGAGGCTACACCTTC. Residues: CASSPRSRDRGPQGGYTF.